These T cell receptor beta chains were read from a single sample in a study of cytomegalovirus exposure and HLA in healthy donors. Produced via immunoSEQ multiplex PCR; TCRdb's table is partial and in-frame only. The sample consists of under 200,000 clones, about 81% of them appearing once. Sample: PBMCs. The receptors were sampled from a woman aged 50 to 60 in good health and CMV-seropositive. Each CDR3 is given with its conserved first and last residue. Each record gives: D gene, V gene, J gene, clone size, CDR3 DNA, CDR3 protein. The D gene is left open where the match is weak. A clone size is listed for some rows: how often the clone was seen (once, few, many), or a class if it is expanded.

d_gene: .; v_gene: TRBV6-5; j_gene: TRBJ1-1; abundance: .; CDR3nt: TGTGCCAGCAGAGCCGACAGGCCGAACACTGAAGCTTTCTTT; CDR3aa: CASRADRPNTEAFF
d_gene: .; v_gene: TRBV10-3; j_gene: TRBJ1-2; abundance: .; CDR3nt: TGTGCCATCAGTGGGACGGGAGAGGTCGCCTATGGCTACACCTTC; CDR3aa: CAISGTGEVAYGYTF
d_gene: .; v_gene: TRBV5-1; j_gene: TRBJ1-1; abundance: .; CDR3nt: TGCGCCAGCAGCCCTACCATGAACACTGAAGCTTTCTTT; CDR3aa: CASSPTMNTEAFF
d_gene: .; v_gene: TRBV6-1; j_gene: TRBJ2-7; abundance: once; CDR3nt: TGTGCCAGCAGTGAAAAAGGGGGGGGCGTGCAGTACTTC; CDR3aa: CASSEKGGGVQYF
d_gene: TRBD1; v_gene: TRBV10-3; j_gene: TRBJ2-1; abundance: few; CDR3nt: TGTGCCATCGCCGAACTCCGGGACAGGAGATACAATGAGCAGTTCTTC; CDR3aa: CAIAELRDRRYNEQFF
d_gene: TRBD1; v_gene: TRBV19; j_gene: TRBJ1-3; abundance: .; CDR3nt: TGTGCCAGTAGTCTTGGGACAGGGGATGGAAACACCATATATTTT; CDR3aa: CASSLGTGDGNTIYF
d_gene: .; v_gene: TRBV5-6; j_gene: TRBJ2-1; abundance: once; CDR3nt: TGTGCCAGCAGCCCATCCCAGGGGACACTCTCCTACAATGAGCAGTTCTTC; CDR3aa: CASSPSQGTLSYNEQFF
d_gene: .; v_gene: TRBV29-1; j_gene: TRBJ2-3; abundance: .; CDR3nt: TGCAGCGCCTGCGGGAGCACAGATACGCAGTATTTT; CDR3aa: CSACGSTDTQYF
d_gene: .; v_gene: TRBV30; j_gene: TRBJ1-6; abundance: .; CDR3nt: TGTGCCTGCCAAGGAACAGCCAAAAAATCACCCCTCCACTTT; CDR3aa: CACQGTAKKSPLHF
d_gene: .; v_gene: TRBV7-9; j_gene: TRBJ1-6; abundance: .; CDR3nt: TGTGCCAGCAGCTTAGACGCACAAAATTCACCCCTCCACTTT; CDR3aa: CASSLDAQNSPLHF
d_gene: .; v_gene: TRBV18; j_gene: TRBJ2-7; abundance: once; CDR3nt: TGTGCCAGCTCACCAAATTCCGGGTCCGAGCAGTACTTC; CDR3aa: CASSPNSGSEQYF
d_gene: .; v_gene: TRBV6-5; j_gene: TRBJ1-1; abundance: .; CDR3nt: TGTGCCAGCAGTTACTCGGCGGGGGGGGTCGCTGAAGCTTTCTTT; CDR3aa: CASSYSAGGVAEAFF
d_gene: .; v_gene: TRBV5-1; j_gene: TRBJ1-1; abundance: .; CDR3nt: TGCGCCAGCGCGGATTTAGACCGATGCGACGCTTTCTTT; CDR3aa: CASADLDRCDAFF
d_gene: TRBD1; v_gene: TRBV7-9; j_gene: TRBJ1-2; abundance: .; CDR3nt: TGTGCCAGCAGCTTCCAAAGGGGGCAAGGCTATGGCTACACCTTC; CDR3aa: CASSFQRGQGYGYTF
d_gene: TRBD2; v_gene: TRBV30; j_gene: TRBJ2-2; abundance: .; CDR3nt: TGTGCCTGGAGGGGGAGCGGGGGAACCACCGGGGAGCTGTTTTTT; CDR3aa: CAWRGSGGTTGELFF
d_gene: TRBD2; v_gene: TRBV7-9; j_gene: TRBJ2-7; abundance: .; CDR3nt: TGTGCCAGCAGCTCCCAGACTAGCGGGGGGACCTACGAGCAGTACTTC; CDR3aa: CASSSQTSGGTYEQYF
d_gene: .; v_gene: TRBV7-2; j_gene: TRBJ2-7; abundance: once; CDR3nt: TGTGCCAGCAGCACGAGGCGAGGCTACGAGCAGTACTTC; CDR3aa: CASSTRRGYEQYF
d_gene: TRBD1; v_gene: TRBV6-5; j_gene: TRBJ1-5; abundance: few; CDR3nt: TGTGCCAGCAGTTCGACCGGGACAGGGAAACAGCCCCAGCATTTT; CDR3aa: CASSSTGTGKQPQHF
d_gene: TRBD1; v_gene: TRBV7-9; j_gene: TRBJ2-1; abundance: few; CDR3nt: TGTGCCAGCAGCCTTCAGGGGGCTGTATTTCCCTACAATGAGCAGTTCTTC; CDR3aa: CASSLQGAVFPYNEQFF
d_gene: .; v_gene: TRBV5-1; j_gene: TRBJ1-6; abundance: few; CDR3nt: TGCGCCAGCAGCTTGGAGGTGGGCGGGAATTCACCCCTCCACTTT; CDR3aa: CASSLEVGGNSPLHF
d_gene: TRBD1; v_gene: TRBV5-8; j_gene: TRBJ1-1; abundance: .; CDR3nt: TGTGCCAGCTCCGAAGGGGGCCAGTTTATTCCTTTCTTT; CDR3aa: CASSEGGQFIPFF
d_gene: .; v_gene: TRBV6-1; j_gene: TRBJ1-4; abundance: .; CDR3nt: TGTGCCAGCAGTGAAGCGCAACCCCGTATTGAGTTGTTTTTT; CDR3aa: CASSEAQPRIELFF
d_gene: .; v_gene: TRBV29-1; j_gene: TRBJ2-7; abundance: .; CDR3nt: TGCAGCGTTGGAAAACAAGGCGGCCAAACCTACGAGCAGTACTTC; CDR3aa: CSVGKQGGQTYEQYF
d_gene: .; v_gene: TRBV20-1; j_gene: TRBJ2-7; abundance: .; CDR3nt: TGCAGTGTTTCTAGTCGGGTCGAGCAGTACTTC; CDR3aa: CSVSSRVEQYF
d_gene: .; v_gene: TRBV25-1; j_gene: TRBJ2-5; abundance: .; CDR3nt: TGTGCCAGCAGTATCAGCGAAGAGACCCAGTACTTC; CDR3aa: CASSISEETQYF
d_gene: .; v_gene: TRBV7-3; j_gene: TRBJ2-2; abundance: .; CDR3nt: TGTGCCAGCAGCTTAACCGGGCGGGGTAACACCGGGGAGCTGTTTTTT; CDR3aa: CASSLTGRGNTGELFF
d_gene: TRBD1; v_gene: TRBV20-1; j_gene: TRBJ1-2; abundance: .; CDR3nt: TGCAGTGCTGGGACAGGGTGCGGCTACACCTTC; CDR3aa: CSAGTGCGYTF
d_gene: TRBD1; v_gene: TRBV7-9; j_gene: TRBJ2-7; abundance: few; CDR3nt: TGTGCCAGCAGCTTACTTAGGACAGGGTCATTAAACGAGCAGTACTTC; CDR3aa: CASSLLRTGSLNEQYF
d_gene: .; v_gene: TRBV15; j_gene: TRBJ2-2; abundance: .; CDR3nt: TGTGCCACCAGCAGGTCGAGAGGCCCCGGGGAGCTGTTTTTT; CDR3aa: CATSRSRGPGELFF
d_gene: TRBD2; v_gene: TRBV13; j_gene: TRBJ2-5; abundance: .; CDR3nt: TGTGCCAGCAGCTTAAATCGGGGGGGGACCCAGTACTTC; CDR3aa: CASSLNRGGTQYF
d_gene: .; v_gene: TRBV7-8; j_gene: TRBJ1-3; abundance: .; CDR3nt: TGTGCCAGCAGCGGAGAGAATCTAAACACCATATATTTT; CDR3aa: CASSGENLNTIYF
d_gene: .; v_gene: TRBV6-1; j_gene: TRBJ1-3; abundance: .; CDR3nt: TGTGCCAGCAGTGAAGCAAGACAGAGAGAGACCCGAAGCTCTGGAAACACCATATATTTT; CDR3aa: CASSEARQRETRSSGNTIYF
d_gene: TRBD1; v_gene: TRBV5-1; j_gene: TRBJ1-3; abundance: .; CDR3nt: TGCGCCAGCAGCTCCGGGACAGCCAATTTAGGAAACACCATATATTTT; CDR3aa: CASSSGTANLGNTIYF
d_gene: TRBD2; v_gene: TRBV7-9; j_gene: TRBJ2-2; abundance: once; CDR3nt: TGTGCCAGCAGGACTAGCCTGAACGGGGAGCTGTTTTTT; CDR3aa: CASRTSLNGELFF
d_gene: TRBD1; v_gene: TRBV9; j_gene: TRBJ1-2; abundance: .; CDR3nt: TGTGCCAGCAGCATAAACGGACAGGGGGAATATGGCTACACCTTC; CDR3aa: CASSINGQGEYGYTF
d_gene: TRBD2; v_gene: TRBV2; j_gene: TRBJ2-7; abundance: .; CDR3nt: TGTGCCAGCAGGGGACTAGCTCCGAGCTCCTACGAGCAGTACTTC; CDR3aa: CASRGLAPSSYEQYF
d_gene: TRBD2; v_gene: TRBV11-2; j_gene: TRBJ2-1; abundance: .; CDR3nt: TGTGCCAGCAGCTTAAGCGGGGGGGCGGGAAATGAGCAGTTCTTC; CDR3aa: CASSLSGGAGNEQFF
d_gene: .; v_gene: TRBV9; j_gene: TRBJ2-2; abundance: .; CDR3nt: TGTGCCAGCAGCGTAGGGGCAGGGGCCAACACCGGGGAGCTGTTTTTT; CDR3aa: CASSVGAGANTGELFF
d_gene: .; v_gene: TRBV5-1; j_gene: TRBJ1-1; abundance: .; CDR3nt: TGCGCCAGCAGCTTGGACAGGGCTGGGGTTGCTTTCTTT; CDR3aa: CASSLDRAGVAFF
d_gene: .; v_gene: TRBV6-1; j_gene: TRBJ1-6; abundance: once; CDR3nt: TGTGCCAGCAGTGACTCGACAGGTTCGAATTCACCCCTCCACTTT; CDR3aa: CASSDSTGSNSPLHF
d_gene: TRBD1; v_gene: TRBV19; j_gene: TRBJ2-7; abundance: few; CDR3nt: TGTGCCAGTAGCCCGGACAGGGCAAGGTACGAGCAGTACTTC; CDR3aa: CASSPDRARYEQYF
d_gene: .; v_gene: TRBV7-2; j_gene: TRBJ1-1; abundance: .; CDR3nt: TGTGCCAGCAGCATTCCCCAGGGGTCGAACACTGAAGCTTTCTTT; CDR3aa: CASSIPQGSNTEAFF
d_gene: .; v_gene: TRBV9; j_gene: TRBJ2-7; abundance: .; CDR3nt: TGTGCCAGCAGCGTAGCTCTTGGGAGCTCCTACGAGCAGTACTTC; CDR3aa: CASSVALGSSYEQYF
d_gene: .; v_gene: TRBV2; j_gene: TRBJ2-3; abundance: .; CDR3nt: TGTGCCAGCAGTGTTGGGCGCACAGATACGCAGTATTTT; CDR3aa: CASSVGRTDTQYF
d_gene: .; v_gene: TRBV30; j_gene: TRBJ1-5; abundance: once; CDR3nt: TGTGCCTGGAGTGTGGGGGCAAAAGGCAATCAGCCCCAGCATTTT; CDR3aa: CAWSVGAKGNQPQHF
d_gene: TRBD2; v_gene: TRBV5-6; j_gene: TRBJ2-1; abundance: .; CDR3nt: TGTGCCAGCAGCTTCACCGGGACTAGCGGGGGGTACAATGAGCAGTTCTTC; CDR3aa: CASSFTGTSGGYNEQFF
d_gene: .; v_gene: TRBV12-5; j_gene: TRBJ1-2; abundance: .; CDR3nt: TGTGCTAGTGGTTTGGCAGGCGACTATGGCTACACCTTC; CDR3aa: CASGLAGDYGYTF
d_gene: .; v_gene: TRBV5-1; j_gene: TRBJ1-1; abundance: .; CDR3nt: TGCGCCAGCAGCTTGGATGGGCGCTGGGCTTTCTTT; CDR3aa: CASSLDGRWAFF
d_gene: .; v_gene: TRBV6-6; j_gene: TRBJ1-4; abundance: .; CDR3nt: TGTGCCAGCAGCCCTGATTGGGGGGCTAATGAAAAACTGTTTTTT; CDR3aa: CASSPDWGANEKLFF
d_gene: .; v_gene: TRBV30; j_gene: TRBJ1-6; abundance: few; CDR3nt: TGTGCCTGGAGACGAGAAACAGGCATGACACCCCTCCACTTT; CDR3aa: CAWRRETGMTPLHF
d_gene: TRBD2; v_gene: TRBV27; j_gene: TRBJ2-1; abundance: .; CDR3nt: TGTGCCTCGACTAGCGGGGGGCTCGAGCAGTTCTTC; CDR3aa: CASTSGGLEQFF
d_gene: .; v_gene: TRBV6-4; j_gene: TRBJ1-6; abundance: .; CDR3nt: TGTGCCAGCAGTGACGGGAGGCCCACTTTTAATTCACCCCTCCACTTT; CDR3aa: CASSDGRPTFNSPLHF
d_gene: .; v_gene: TRBV5-1; j_gene: TRBJ2-5; abundance: .; CDR3nt: TGCGCCAGCAGCTTACAGGGACGGGTCGGAAAGACCCAGTACTTC; CDR3aa: CASSLQGRVGKTQYF
d_gene: .; v_gene: TRBV5-1; j_gene: TRBJ1-1; abundance: .; CDR3nt: TGCGCCAGCAGCTTGCGACAGAAGGGTGAAGCTTTCTTT; CDR3aa: CASSLRQKGEAFF
d_gene: .; v_gene: TRBV9; j_gene: TRBJ1-1; abundance: few; CDR3nt: TGTGCCAGCAGGAGAGACACGGTGAACACTGAAGCTTTCTTT; CDR3aa: CASRRDTVNTEAFF